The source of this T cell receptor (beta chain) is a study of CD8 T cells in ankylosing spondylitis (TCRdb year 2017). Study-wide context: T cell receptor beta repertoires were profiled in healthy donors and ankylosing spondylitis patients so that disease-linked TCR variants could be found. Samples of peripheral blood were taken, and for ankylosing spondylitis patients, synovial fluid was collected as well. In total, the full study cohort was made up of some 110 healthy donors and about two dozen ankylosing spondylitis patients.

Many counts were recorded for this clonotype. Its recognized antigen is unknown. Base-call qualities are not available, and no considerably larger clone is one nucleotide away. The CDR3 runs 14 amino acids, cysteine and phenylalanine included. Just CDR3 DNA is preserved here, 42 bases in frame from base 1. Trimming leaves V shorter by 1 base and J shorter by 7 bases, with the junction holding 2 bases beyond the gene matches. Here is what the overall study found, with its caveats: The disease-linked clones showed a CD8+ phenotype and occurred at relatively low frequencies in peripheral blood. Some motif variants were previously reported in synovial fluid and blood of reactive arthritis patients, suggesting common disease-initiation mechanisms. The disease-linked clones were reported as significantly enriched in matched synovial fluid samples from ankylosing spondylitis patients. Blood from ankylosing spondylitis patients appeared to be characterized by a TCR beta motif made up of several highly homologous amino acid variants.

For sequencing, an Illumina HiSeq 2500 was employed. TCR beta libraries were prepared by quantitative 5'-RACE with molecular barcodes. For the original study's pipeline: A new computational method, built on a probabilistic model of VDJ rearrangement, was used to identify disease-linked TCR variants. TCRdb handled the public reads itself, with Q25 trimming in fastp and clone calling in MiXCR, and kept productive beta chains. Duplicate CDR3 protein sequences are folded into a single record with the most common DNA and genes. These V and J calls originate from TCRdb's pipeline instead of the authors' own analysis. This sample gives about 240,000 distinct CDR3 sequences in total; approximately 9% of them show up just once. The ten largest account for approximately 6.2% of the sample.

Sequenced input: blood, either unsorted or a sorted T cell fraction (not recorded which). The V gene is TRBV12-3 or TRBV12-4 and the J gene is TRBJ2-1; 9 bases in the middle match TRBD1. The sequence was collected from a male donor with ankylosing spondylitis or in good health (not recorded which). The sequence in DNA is TGTGCCAGCAGTTTAGGAGGACAGGGGAATGAGCAGTTCTTC. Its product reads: CASSLGGQGNEQFF.